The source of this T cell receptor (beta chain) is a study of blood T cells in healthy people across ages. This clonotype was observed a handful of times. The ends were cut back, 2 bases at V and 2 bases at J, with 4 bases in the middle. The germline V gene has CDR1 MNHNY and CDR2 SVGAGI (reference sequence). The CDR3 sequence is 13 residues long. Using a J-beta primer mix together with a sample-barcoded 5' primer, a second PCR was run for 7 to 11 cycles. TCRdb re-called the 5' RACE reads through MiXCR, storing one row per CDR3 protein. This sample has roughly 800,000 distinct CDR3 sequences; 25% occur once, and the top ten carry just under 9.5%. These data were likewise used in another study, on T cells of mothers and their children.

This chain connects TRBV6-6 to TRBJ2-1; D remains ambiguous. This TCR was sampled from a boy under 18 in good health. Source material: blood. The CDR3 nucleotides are TGTGCCAGCAGTTACGTACCCTACAATGAGCAGTTCTTC. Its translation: CASSYVPYNEQFF.